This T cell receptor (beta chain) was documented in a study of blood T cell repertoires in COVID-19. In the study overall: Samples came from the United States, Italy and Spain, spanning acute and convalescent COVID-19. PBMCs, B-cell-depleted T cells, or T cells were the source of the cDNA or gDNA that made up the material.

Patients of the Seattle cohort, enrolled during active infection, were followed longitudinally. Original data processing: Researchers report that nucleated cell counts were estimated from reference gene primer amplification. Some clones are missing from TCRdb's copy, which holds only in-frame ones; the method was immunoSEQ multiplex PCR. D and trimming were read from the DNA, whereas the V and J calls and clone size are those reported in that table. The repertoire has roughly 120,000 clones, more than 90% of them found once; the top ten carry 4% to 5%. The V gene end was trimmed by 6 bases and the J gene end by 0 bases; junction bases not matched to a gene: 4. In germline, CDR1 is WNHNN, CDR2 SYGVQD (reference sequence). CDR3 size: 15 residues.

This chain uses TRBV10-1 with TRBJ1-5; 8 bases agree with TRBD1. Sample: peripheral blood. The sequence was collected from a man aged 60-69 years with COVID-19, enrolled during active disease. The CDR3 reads CASSPGQDSNQPQHF. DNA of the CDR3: TGCGCCAGCAGCCCGGGACAGGATAGCAATCAGCCCCAGCATTTT.